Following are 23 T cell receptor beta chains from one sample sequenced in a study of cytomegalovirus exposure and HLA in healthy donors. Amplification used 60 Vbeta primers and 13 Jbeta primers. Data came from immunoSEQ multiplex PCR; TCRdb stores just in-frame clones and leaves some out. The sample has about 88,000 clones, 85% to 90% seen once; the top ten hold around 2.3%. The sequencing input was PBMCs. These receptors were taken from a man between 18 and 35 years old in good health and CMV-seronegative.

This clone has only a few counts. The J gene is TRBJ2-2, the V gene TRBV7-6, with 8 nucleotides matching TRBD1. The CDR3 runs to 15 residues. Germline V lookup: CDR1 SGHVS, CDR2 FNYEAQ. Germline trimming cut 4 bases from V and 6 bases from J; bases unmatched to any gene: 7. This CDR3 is CASSYGQGQAGELFF. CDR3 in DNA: TGTGCCAGCAGCTATGGACAGGGACAAGCCGGGGAGCTGTTTTTT.

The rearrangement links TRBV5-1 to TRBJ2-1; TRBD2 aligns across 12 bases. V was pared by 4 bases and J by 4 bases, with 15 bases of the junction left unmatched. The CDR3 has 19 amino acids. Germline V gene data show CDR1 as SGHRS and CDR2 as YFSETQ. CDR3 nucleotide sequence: TGCGCCAGCAGCCCCCAGGGGCTTAGGACTAGCGGGACATACAATGAGCAGTTCTTC. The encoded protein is CASSPQGLRTSGTYNEQFF.

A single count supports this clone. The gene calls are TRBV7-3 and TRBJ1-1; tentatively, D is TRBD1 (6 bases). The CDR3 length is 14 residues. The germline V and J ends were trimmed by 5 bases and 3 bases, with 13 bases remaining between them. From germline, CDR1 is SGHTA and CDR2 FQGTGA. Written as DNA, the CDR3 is TGTGCCAGCAGCCGAGGCCGACAGGACACTGAAGCTTTCTTT. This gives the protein CASSRGRQDTEAFF.

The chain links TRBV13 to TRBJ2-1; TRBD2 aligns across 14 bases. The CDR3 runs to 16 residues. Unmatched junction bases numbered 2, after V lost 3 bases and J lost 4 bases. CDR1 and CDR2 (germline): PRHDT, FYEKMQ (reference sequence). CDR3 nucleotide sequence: TGTGCCAGCAGCTTTAGACTAGCGGGAGGGTACAATGAGCAGTTCTTC. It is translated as CASSFRLAGGYNEQFF.

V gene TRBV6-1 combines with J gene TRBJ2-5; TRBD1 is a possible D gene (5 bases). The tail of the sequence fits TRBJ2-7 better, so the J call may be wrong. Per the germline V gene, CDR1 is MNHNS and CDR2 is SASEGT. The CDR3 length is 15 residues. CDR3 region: CASSVTAWESYEQYF. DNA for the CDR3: TGTGCCAGCAGTGTGACAGCATGGGAATCTTACGAGCAGTACTTC.

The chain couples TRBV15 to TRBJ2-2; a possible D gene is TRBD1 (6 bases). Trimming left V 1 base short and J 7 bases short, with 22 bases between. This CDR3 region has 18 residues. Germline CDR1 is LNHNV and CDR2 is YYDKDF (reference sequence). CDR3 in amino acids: CATSRATPEGEYSGELFF. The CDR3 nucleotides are TGTGCCACCAGCAGAGCCACCCCTGAGGGGGAGTATAGCGGGGAGCTGTTTTTT.

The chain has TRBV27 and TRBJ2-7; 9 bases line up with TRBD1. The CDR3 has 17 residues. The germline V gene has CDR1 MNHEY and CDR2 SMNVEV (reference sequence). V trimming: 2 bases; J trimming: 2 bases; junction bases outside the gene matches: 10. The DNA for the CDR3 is TGTGCCAGCAGTTTACCCCGGACAGGGGCTGCCACCTACGAGCAGTACTTC. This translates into CASSLPRTGAATYEQYF.

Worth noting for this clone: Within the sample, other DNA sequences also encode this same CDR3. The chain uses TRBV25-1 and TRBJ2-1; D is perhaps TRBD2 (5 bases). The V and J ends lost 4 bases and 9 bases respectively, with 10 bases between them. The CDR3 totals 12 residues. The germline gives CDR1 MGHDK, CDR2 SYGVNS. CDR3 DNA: TGTGCCAGCAGTGCGGGATTAGGTGAGCAGTTCTTC. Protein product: CASSAGLGEQFF. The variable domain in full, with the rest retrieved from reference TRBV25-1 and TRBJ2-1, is EADIYQTPRYLVIGTGKKITLECSQTMGHDKMYWYQQDPGMELHLIHYSYGVNSTEKGDLSSESTVSRIRTEHFPLTLESARPSHTSQYLCASSAGLGEQFFGPGTRLTVL.

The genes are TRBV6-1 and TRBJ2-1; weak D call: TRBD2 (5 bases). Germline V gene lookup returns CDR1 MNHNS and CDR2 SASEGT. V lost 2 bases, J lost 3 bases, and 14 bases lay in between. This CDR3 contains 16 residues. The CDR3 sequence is CASSEIMSGFYNEQFF. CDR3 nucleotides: TGTGCCAGCAGTGAAATTATGTCGGGATTCTACAATGAGCAGTTCTTC.

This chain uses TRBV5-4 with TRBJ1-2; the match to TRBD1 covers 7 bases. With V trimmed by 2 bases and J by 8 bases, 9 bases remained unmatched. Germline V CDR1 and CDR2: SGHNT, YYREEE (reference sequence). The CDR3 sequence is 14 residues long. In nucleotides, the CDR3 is TGTGCCAGCAGCTTAAAAGACAGGGAGCACGGCTACACCTTC. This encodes CASSLKDREHGYTF.

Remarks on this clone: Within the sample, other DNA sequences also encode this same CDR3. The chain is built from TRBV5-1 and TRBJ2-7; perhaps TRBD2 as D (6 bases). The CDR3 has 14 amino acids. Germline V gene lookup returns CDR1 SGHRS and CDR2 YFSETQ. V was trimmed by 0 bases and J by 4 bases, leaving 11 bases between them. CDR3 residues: CASSLAGRGYEQYF. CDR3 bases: TGCGCCAGCAGCTTGGCCGGGCGGGGATACGAGCAGTACTTC.

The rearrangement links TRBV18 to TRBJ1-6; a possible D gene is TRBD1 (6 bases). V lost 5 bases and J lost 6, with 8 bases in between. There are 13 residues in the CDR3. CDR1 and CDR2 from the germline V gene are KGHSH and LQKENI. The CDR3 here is CASSGQSNSPLHF. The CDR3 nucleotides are TGTGCCAGCTCAGGACAGTCTAATTCACCCCTCCACTTT.

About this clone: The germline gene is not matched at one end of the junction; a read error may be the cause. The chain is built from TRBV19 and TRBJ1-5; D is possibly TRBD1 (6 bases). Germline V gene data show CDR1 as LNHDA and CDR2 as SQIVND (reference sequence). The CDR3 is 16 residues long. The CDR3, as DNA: TGTGCCAGTAGGATAGAACAGGGTTCGAGCAATCAGCCCCAGCATTTT. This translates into CASRIEQGSSNQPQHF.

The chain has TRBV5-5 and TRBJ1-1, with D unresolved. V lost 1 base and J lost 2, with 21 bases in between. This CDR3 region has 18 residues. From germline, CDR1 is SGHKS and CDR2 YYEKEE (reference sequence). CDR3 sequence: CASSLRPEASAGNTEAFF. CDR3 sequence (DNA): TGTGCCAGCAGCTTGCGGCCAGAAGCATCGGCGGGTAACACTGAAGCTTTCTTT.

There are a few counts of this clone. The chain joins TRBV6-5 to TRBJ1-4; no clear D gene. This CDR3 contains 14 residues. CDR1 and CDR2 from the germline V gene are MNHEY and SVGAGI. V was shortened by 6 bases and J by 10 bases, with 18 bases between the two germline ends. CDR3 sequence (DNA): TGTGCCAGCAGCCGGGAGTTGATGATTGGAAAACTGTTTTTT. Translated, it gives CASSRELMIGKLFF.

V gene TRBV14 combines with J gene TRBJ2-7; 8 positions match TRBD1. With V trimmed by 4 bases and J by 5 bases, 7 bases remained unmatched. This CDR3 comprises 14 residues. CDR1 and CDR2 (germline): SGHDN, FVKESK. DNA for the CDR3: TGTGCCAGCAGCCGGACAGGGAGGTCCCACGAGCAGTACTTC. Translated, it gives CASSRTGRSHEQYF.

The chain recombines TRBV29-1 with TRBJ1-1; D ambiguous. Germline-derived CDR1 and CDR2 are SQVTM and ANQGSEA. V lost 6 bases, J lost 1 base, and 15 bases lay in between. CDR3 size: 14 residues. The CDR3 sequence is CSVSPPVSNTEAFF. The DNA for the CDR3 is TGCAGCGTATCACCTCCGGTTTCGAACACTGAAGCTTTCTTT.

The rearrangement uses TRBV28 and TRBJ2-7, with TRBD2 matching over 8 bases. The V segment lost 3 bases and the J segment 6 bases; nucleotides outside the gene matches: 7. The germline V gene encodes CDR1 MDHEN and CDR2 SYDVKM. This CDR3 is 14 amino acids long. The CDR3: CASSFTSGFLEQYF. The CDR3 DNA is TGTGCCAGCAGTTTTACTAGCGGATTCCTCGAGCAGTACTTC.

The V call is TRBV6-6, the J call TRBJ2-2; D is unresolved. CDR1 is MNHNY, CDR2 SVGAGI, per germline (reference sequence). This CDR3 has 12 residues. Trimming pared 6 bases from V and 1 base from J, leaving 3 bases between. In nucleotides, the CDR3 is TGTGCCAGCAGCAAGAACACCGGGGAGCTGTTTTTT. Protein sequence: CASSKNTGELFF.

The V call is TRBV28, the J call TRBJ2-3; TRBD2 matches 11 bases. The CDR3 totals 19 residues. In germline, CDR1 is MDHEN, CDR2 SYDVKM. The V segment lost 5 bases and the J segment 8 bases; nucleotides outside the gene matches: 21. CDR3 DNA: TGTGCCAGCAGTCTCCAACGACATCCGACTAGCGGGGCGCCGGGTACGCAGTATTTT. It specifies CASSLQRHPTSGAPGTQYF.

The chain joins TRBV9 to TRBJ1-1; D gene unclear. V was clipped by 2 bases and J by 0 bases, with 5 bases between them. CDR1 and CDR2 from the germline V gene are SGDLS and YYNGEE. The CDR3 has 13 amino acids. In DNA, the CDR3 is TGTGCCAGCAGCGTTGAGCTGAACACTGAAGCTTTCTTT. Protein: CASSVELNTEAFF.

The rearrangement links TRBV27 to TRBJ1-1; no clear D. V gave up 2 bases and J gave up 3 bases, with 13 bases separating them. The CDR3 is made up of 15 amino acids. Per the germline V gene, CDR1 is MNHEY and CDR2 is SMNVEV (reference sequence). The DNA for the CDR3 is TGTGCCAGCAGTTTAAAGGGTTACGGGGACACTGAAGCTTTCTTT. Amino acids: CASSLKGYGDTEAFF.

The CDR3 loop reads CASSFAAGGRYGYTF. The DNA of the CDR3 is TGTGCCAGCAGCTTCGCCGCAGGGGGGCGGTATGGCTACACCTTC. V usage is TRBV7-9 and J usage is TRBJ1-2; TRBD1 matches at 7 bases. Germline V lookup: CDR1 SEHNR, CDR2 FQNEAQ (reference sequence). Trimming at V came to 3 bases and at J to 5 bases, leaving 9 bases not matched to a gene. The CDR3 loop spans 15 amino acids.